The next 28 T cell receptor beta chains were all read from a single sample in a study of T cells in Graves' hyperthyroidism and ophthalmopathy. Amplified regions were TCR beta CDR3 sequences from RNA transcripts. The HTBI primer set was used in a first-round RT-PCR of the TCR CDR3. TCRdb analysed the multiplex PCR reads with MiXCR anew, one entry per CDR3 protein. The sample includes approximately 500,000 distinct CDR3 sequences, 46% of them seen just once. The sample taken for sequencing was peripheral blood or thyroid tissue (not recorded which). These receptors were taken from a woman between 18 and 30 years old with Graves' hyperthyroidism.

This clonotype was found a few times. This chain joins TRBV20-1 and TRBJ1-1; possibly TRBD1 for D (5 bases). Trimming took 1 base from V and 6 from J, leaving 21 bases between them. Germline V gives CDR1 DFQATT, CDR2 SNEGSKA (reference sequence). There are 16 residues in the CDR3. CDR3 bases: TGCAGTGCTAGAGCCGGGGCAGGGTCGGCCGGGGCTGAAGCTTTCTTT. Translating it yields CSARAGAGSAGAEAFF.

The rearrangement joins TRBV7-9 to TRBJ1-4; D not certain. Germline V gives CDR1 SEHNR, CDR2 FQNEAQ (reference sequence). This CDR3 comprises 14 residues. The germline V and J ends were trimmed by 2 bases and 8 bases, with 12 bases remaining between them. CDR3 in amino acids: CASSLLAGGEKLFF. In nucleotides, the CDR3 is TGTGCCAGCAGCTTACTAGCGGGAGGGGAAAAACTGTTTTTT. The whole variable domain, filled in from reference TRBV7-9 and TRBJ1-4, reads DTGVSQNPRHKITKRGQNVTFRCDPISEHNRLYWYRQTLGQGPEFLTYFQNEAQLEKSRLLSDRFSAERPKGSFSTLEIQRTEQGDSAMYLCASSLLAGGEKLFFGSGTQLSVL.

About this clonotype itself: A read error may explain this, as a much larger clone is one base away. The chain carries TRBV25-1 and TRBJ2-3, with TRBD1 matching 7 bases. This CDR3 comprises 15 residues. Germline loops: CDR1 MGHDK, CDR2 SYGVNS. CDR3 sequence reads: CTTSDPGQSTDTQYF. CDR3 in DNA: TGTACCACCAGTGACCCGGGACAGAGCACAGATACGCAGTATTTT. The full variable domain, rest sourced from reference TRBV25-1 and TRBJ2-3, is EADIYQTPRYLVIGTGKKITLECSQTMGHDKMYWYQQDPGMELHLIHYSYGVNSTEKGDLSSESTVSRIRTEHFPLTLESARPSHTSQYLCTTSDPGQSTDTQYFGPGTRLTVL.

Details on this clonotype: This could be a read error, since a much larger clone is one nucleotide away. V and J are TRBV2 and TRBJ2-7; 8 nucleotides match TRBD2. With 5 bases clipped from V and 8 bases from J, the junction kept 14 bases outside the gene matches. The CDR3 is made up of 15 amino acids. Germline V gives CDR1 SNHLY, CDR2 FYNNEI. The CDR3: CASSRLAGGLNKQYF. CDR3 DNA sequence: TGTGCCAGCAGTAGACTGGCGGGGGGACTTAACAAGCAGTACTTC.

This clonotype was seen ten or more times. V gene TRBV4-2 combines with J gene TRBJ2-7, with TRBD2 matching 8 bases. This CDR3 has 16 residues. Germline V lookup: CDR1 LGHNA, CDR2 YNFKEQ. V lost 1 base, J lost 4 bases, and 9 bases stayed unmatched. DNA of the CDR3: TGTGCCAGCAGCCAAGGGGCGGAGCGGGGGAATTACGAGCAGTACTTC. Protein product: CASSQGAERGNYEQYF.

This clonotype was seen at least ten times. This chain links TRBV3-1 with TRBJ1-4; D unclear. The CDR3 runs to 14 residues. V was shortened by 6 bases and J by 2 bases, with 10 bases between the two germline ends. CDR1 and CDR2 from the germline V gene are LGHDT and YNNKEL (reference sequence). The DNA of the CDR3 is TGTGCCAGCAGTCAGGAGGGTACTAATGAAAAACTGTTTTTT. This gives the protein CASSQEGTNEKLFF. The full variable domain, completed using reference TRBV3-1 and TRBJ1-4, is DTAVSQTPKYLVTQMGNDKSIKCEQNLGHDTMYWYKQDSKKFLKIMFSYNNKELIINETVPNRFSPKSPDKAHLNLHINSLELGDSAVYFCASSQEGTNEKLFFGSGTQLSVL.

A word on this clonotype: Germline and junction disagree at one end, which may indicate a read error. The V gene is TRBV10-2, the J gene TRBJ1-1; 7 bases fit TRBD1. The germline CDR1 and CDR2 sequences are WSHSY and SAAADI. The CDR3 covers 14 residues. Here the CDR3 reads CASSQEGANTEAFF. The CDR3 nucleotides read TGTGCCAGCAGCCAAGAGGGGGCGAACACTGAAGCCTTCTTT.

This clonotype was counted at least ten times. CDR3 in DNA: TGTGCCAGCAGCTTAGGTGGCAGACACCAGAAGACCCAGTACTTC. It codes for CASSLGGRHQKTQYF. The J gene is TRBJ2-5, the V gene TRBV7-2; D call uncertain. There are 15 residues in the CDR3. CDR1 is SGHTA and CDR2 is FQGNSA in the germline V gene. V dropped 1 base and J dropped 6 bases, with 15 bases sitting between them. Using reference TRBV7-2 and TRBJ2-5 for the parts outside the CDR3, the full variable domain is GAGVSQSPSNKVTEKGKDVELRCDPISGHTALYWYRQSLGQGLEFLIYFQGNSAPDKSGLPSDRFSAERTGGSVSTLTIQRTQQEDSAVYLCASSLGGRHQKTQYFGPGTRLLVL.

This clonotype was counted a few times. V usage is TRBV10-3 and J usage is TRBJ2-1; 13 nucleotides match TRBD2. The CDR3 contains 15 residues. After removal of 0 bases from V and 8 bases from J, the junction contained 1 base not matched to a gene. CDR1 and CDR2 (germline): ENHRY, SYGVKD. This CDR3 reads CAISESTSGRDEQFF. In DNA form, the CDR3 reads TGTGCCATCAGTGAGTCTACTAGCGGGAGGGATGAGCAGTTCTTC.

CDR3 loop: CASSFRALQGAFTGELFF. The CDR3 DNA follows: TGTGCCAGCAGTTTTAGGGCTCTACAGGGGGCTTTCACCGGGGAGCTGTTTTTT. The chain carries TRBV12-3 or TRBV12-4 and TRBJ2-2, with 9 bases identical to TRBD1. The CDR3 sequence is 18 residues long. V was pared by 3 bases and J by 4 bases, with 12 bases of the junction left unmatched.

The chain has TRBV6-5 and TRBJ2-7, with 7 bases identical to TRBD1. The junction had 11 bases not matched to a gene; V was cut back by 4 bases and J by 2 bases. Germline V gene data show CDR1 as MNHEY and CDR2 as SVGAGI. The CDR3 totals 16 residues. DNA of the CDR3: TGTGCCAGCAGTTCCCCATTGAGGGGGCTTACCTACGAGCAGTACTTC. It yields the protein CASSSPLRGLTYEQYF.

Remarks on this clonotype: Just one base apart from a much larger clone, this may be a read error. Because it lacks the conserved phenylalanine or tryptophan at the end, this CDR3 is likely a read error. The CDR3 protein is CASGGRASDEQYL. The CDR3 nucleotides are TGTGCCAGCGGCGGGAGGGCATCGGACGAGCAGTACCTC. This chain uses TRBV12-3 or TRBV12-4 with TRBJ2-7, with 9 bases that match TRBD2. The CDR3 covers 13 residues. With 8 bases clipped from V and 5 bases from J, the junction kept 7 bases outside the gene matches.

This clonotype was picked up a small number of times. V is TRBV13 and J is TRBJ1-1; 7 nucleotides line up with TRBD1. CDR1 PRHDT and CDR2 FYEKMQ come from the germline V gene (reference sequence). J was trimmed by 0 bases and V by 6 bases; bases with no gene match: 13. This CDR3 is 17 amino acids long. The DNA for the CDR3 is TGTGCCAGCAGTTTATGGCCAGGGGGTAACATGAACACTGAAGCTTTCTTT. It translates to CASSLWPGGNMNTEAFF.

The chain recombines TRBV7-9 with TRBJ1-1, with 7 bases identical to TRBD1. The germline CDR1 and CDR2 sequences are SEHNR and FQNEAQ (reference sequence). After removal of 4 bases from V and 6 bases from J, the junction contained 5 bases not matched to a gene. This CDR3 has 13 amino acids. The CDR3: CASSSRGRAEAFF. The DNA for the CDR3 is TGTGCCAGCAGCTCCAGGGGGAGGGCTGAAGCTTTCTTT. Combining the CDR3 with reference TRBV7-9 and TRBJ1-1 gives the whole variable domain DTGVSQNPRHKITKRGQNVTFRCDPISEHNRLYWYRQTLGQGPEFLTYFQNEAQLEKSRLLSDRFSAERPKGSFSTLEIQRTEQGDSAMYLCASSSRGRAEAFFGQGTRLTVV.

J is TRBJ2-5 and V is TRBV2, with TRBD2 as a possible D gene (6 bases). This CDR3 comprises 12 residues. Germline V CDR1 and CDR2: SNHLY, FYNNEI. V lost 7 bases and J lost 6, with 12 bases in between. CDR3 in DNA: TGTGCCAGCACCGGGGGACGGAAGACCCAGTACTTC. The encoded protein is CASTGGRKTQYF.

The rearrangement joins TRBV2 to TRBJ1-2; D possibly corresponds to TRBD1 (5 bases). CDR3 length equals 14 residues. Germline V lookup: CDR1 SNHLY, CDR2 FYNNEI. The V gene lost 1 base and the J gene lost 6 bases, with 12 bases spanning the gap. The CDR3 loop is CASSEDGRGNGYTF. The CDR3 bases are TGTGCCAGCAGTGAAGACGGGAGGGGTAATGGCTACACCTTC.

This clonotype appeared a single time. V usage is TRBV29-1 and J usage is TRBJ1-5, with D possibly being TRBD1 (6 bases). Germline V gene sequence: CDR1 SQVTM, CDR2 ANQGSEA. The CDR3 is made up of 12 amino acids. The CDR3 sequence is CSYGQGYQPQHF. In DNA, the CDR3 is TGCAGTTACGGGCAGGGGTATCAGCCCCAGCATTTT.

In the case of this clonotype: Given the absence of the conserved phenylalanine or tryptophan at the CDR3 end, a read error is likely. The DNA is left out, because the CDR3 cannot be placed on it with certainty; the CDR3 is given as TCRdb lists it. The chain joins TRBV15 to TRBJ2-1; TRBD1, the table's D call, was not compared with the DNA. Germline V gene lookup returns CDR1 LNHNV and CDR2 YYDKDF (reference sequence). With termini counted, the CDR3 has 10 amino acids. The CDR3 here is CATSGDRASY.

The chain joins TRBV19 to TRBJ1-6, with 8 nucleotides matching TRBD1. The CDR3 spans 13 residues. With V trimmed by 8 bases and J by 7 bases, 4 bases remained unmatched. Germline CDR1 is LNHDA and CDR2 is SQIVND (reference sequence). The CDR3: CASGQGGNSPLHF. Here the CDR3 DNA reads TGTGCCAGTGGACAGGGTGGAAATTCACCCCTCCACTTT.

The genes are TRBV20-1 and TRBJ1-1, with a weak D call TRBD1 (6 bases). Germline V lookup: CDR1 DFQATT, CDR2 SNEGSKA (reference sequence). The CDR3 runs 13 residues. The CDR3 coding sequence is TGCAGCGCCTTTCGGGGGCGAAGCACTGAAGCTTTCTTT. This translates into CSAFRGRSTEAFF.

The gene calls are TRBV11-1 and TRBJ2-6; possible D gene TRBD2, 7 bases. CDR1 and CDR2 from the germline V gene are SGHAT and FQDESV (reference sequence). Between the trimmed V and J ends, which lost 4 bases and 6 bases, there was a span of 16 bases. The CDR3 sequence is 16 residues long. CDR3 in amino acids: CASSSQRDTLANVLTF. The CDR3 DNA sequence: TGTGCCAGCAGCTCCCAGCGGGACACTCTGGCCAACGTCCTGACTTTC.

The chain is built from TRBV7-3 and TRBJ2-7; 14 positions match TRBD2. From germline, CDR1 is SGHTA and CDR2 FQGTGA. CDR3 length: 15 residues. V gave up 5 bases and J gave up 7 bases; unmatched junction bases: 7. The CDR3 reads CASSRTSGRNNEQYF. CDR3 DNA: TGTGCCAGCAGCCGGACTAGCGGGAGGAATAATGAGCAGTACTTC.

This clonotype was seen repeatedly, ten times or more. This chain connects TRBV10-3 to TRBJ2-7; 11 bases are shared with TRBD2. Looked up from germline, CDR1 is ENHRY and CDR2 is SYGVKD. The CDR3 consists of 16 residues. The V segment lost 6 bases and the J segment 2 bases; nucleotides outside the gene matches: 9. This chain's CDR3 is CAIRPGTSGGTYEQYF. The CDR3 DNA follows: TGTGCCATCAGGCCTGGGACTAGCGGAGGTACCTACGAGCAGTACTTC.

This clonotype showed up many times. V usage is TRBV7-2 and J usage is TRBJ1-6; 9 bases agree with TRBD1. CDR3 length: 15 residues. The germline V gene encodes CDR1 SGHTA and CDR2 FQGNSA. J was trimmed by 8 bases and V by 5 bases; bases with no gene match: 7. CDR3 protein: CASSGHRGLDSPLHF. DNA for the CDR3: TGTGCCAGCAGCGGACACAGGGGGCTAGATTCACCCCTCCACTTT.

This clonotype was found many times. This rearrangement joins TRBV19 to TRBJ2-5, with a weak D call TRBD1 (6 bases). CDR3 length: 12 residues. V gave up 4 bases and J gave up 4 bases, with 7 bases separating them. The germline gives CDR1 LNHDA, CDR2 SQIVND (reference sequence). The CDR3 nucleotides are TGTGCCAGTAGTACACAGGGAGAGACCCAGTACTTC. It is translated as CASSTQGETQYF.

This clonotype was picked up many times. This rearrangement joins TRBV5-6 to TRBJ1-2; D uncertain. V gave up 3 bases and J gave up 8 bases, with 14 bases separating them. This CDR3 spans 13 amino acids. Germline CDR1 reads SGHDT; CDR2 reads YYEEEE. CDR3 DNA sequence: TGTGCCAGCAGCTGGGGAAAGAGCGGGGGCTACACCTTC. Translating gives CASSWGKSGGYTF.

This clonotype was counted only a few times. V gene TRBV30 combines with J gene TRBJ2-7; D is uncertain. V was trimmed by 4 bases and J by 7 bases, leaving 14 bases between them. CDR1 is GTSNPN, CDR2 SVGIG, per germline (reference sequence). There are 12 residues in the CDR3. CDR3 sequence reads: CAWKQVLGEQYF. CDR3 coding DNA: TGTGCCTGGAAGCAGGTCCTGGGGGAGCAGTACTTC.

The gene calls are TRBV7-8 and TRBJ1-4; TRBD1 agrees at 11 bases. Germline lookup yields CDR1 SGHVS and CDR2 FQNEAQ. This CDR3 comprises 21 residues. V dropped 5 bases and J dropped 6; count of bases not matched to a gene: 23. The CDR3 region is CASSQGQRTYEPGQGDEKLFF. The CDR3, as DNA: TGTGCCAGCAGCCAGGGACAGCGGACCTACGAGCCGGGACAGGGGGATGAAAAACTGTTTTTT.